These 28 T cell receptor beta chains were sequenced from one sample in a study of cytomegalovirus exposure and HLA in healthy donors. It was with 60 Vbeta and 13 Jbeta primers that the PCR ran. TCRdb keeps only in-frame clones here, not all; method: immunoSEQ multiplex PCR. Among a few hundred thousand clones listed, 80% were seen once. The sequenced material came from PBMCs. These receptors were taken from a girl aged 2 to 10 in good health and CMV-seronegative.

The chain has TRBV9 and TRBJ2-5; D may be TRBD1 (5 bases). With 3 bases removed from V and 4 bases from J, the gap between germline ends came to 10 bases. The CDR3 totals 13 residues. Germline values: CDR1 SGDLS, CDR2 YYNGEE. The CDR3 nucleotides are TGTGCCAGCAGCGCGACAGTTATAGAGACCCAGTACTTC. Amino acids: CASSATVIETQYF.

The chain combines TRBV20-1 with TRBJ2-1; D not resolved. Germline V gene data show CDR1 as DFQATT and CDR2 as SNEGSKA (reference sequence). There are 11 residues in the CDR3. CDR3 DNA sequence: TGCAGCGAAGTAGAAGACAATGAGCAGTTCTTC. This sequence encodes CSEVEDNEQFF.

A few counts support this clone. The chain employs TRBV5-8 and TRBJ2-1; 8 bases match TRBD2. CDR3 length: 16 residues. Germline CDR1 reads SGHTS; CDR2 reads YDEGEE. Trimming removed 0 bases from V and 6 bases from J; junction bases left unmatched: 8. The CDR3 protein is CASSLAATSVGNEQFF. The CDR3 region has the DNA TGTGCCAGCAGCTTGGCCGCGACTAGCGTCGGCAATGAGCAGTTCTTC.

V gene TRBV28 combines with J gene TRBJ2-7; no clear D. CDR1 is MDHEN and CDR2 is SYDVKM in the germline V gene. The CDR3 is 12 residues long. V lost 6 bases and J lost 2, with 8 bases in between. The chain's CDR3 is CASSSTTYEQYF. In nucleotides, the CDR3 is TGTGCCAGCAGCTCCACTACCTACGAGCAGTACTTC.

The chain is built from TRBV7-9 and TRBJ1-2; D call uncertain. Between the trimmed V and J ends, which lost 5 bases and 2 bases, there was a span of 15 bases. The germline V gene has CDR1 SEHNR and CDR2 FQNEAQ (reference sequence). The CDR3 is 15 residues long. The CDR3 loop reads CASSLLSTSNYGYTF. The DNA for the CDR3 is TGTGCCAGCAGCCTCCTCTCGACATCGAACTATGGCTACACCTTC.

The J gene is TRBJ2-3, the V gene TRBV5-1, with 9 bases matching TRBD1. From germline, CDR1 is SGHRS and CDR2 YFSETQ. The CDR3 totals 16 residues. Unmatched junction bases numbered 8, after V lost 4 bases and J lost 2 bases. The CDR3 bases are TGCGCCAGCAGCCCCACAGGGGGCGTCGTCACAGATACGCAGTATTTT. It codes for CASSPTGGVVTDTQYF.

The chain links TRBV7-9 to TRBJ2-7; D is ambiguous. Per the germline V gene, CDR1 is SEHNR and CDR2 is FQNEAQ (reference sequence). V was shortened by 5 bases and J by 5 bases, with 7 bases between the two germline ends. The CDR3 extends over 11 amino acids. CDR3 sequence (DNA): TGTGCCAGCAGCCCAGGCCACGAGCAGTACTTC. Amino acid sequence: CASSPGHEQYF.

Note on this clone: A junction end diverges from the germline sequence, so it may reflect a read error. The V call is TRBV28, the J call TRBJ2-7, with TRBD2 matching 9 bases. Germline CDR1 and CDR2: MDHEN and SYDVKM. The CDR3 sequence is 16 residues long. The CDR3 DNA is TGTACCAGCAGTCAATTGAGCGGGAGGAGGTTCAACGAGCAGTACTTC. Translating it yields CTSSQLSGRRFNEQYF.

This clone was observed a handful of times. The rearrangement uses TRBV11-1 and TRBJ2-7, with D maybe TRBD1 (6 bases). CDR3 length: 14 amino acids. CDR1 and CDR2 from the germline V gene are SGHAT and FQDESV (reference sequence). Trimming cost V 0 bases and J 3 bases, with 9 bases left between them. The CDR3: CASSLAQGSYEQYF. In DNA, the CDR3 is TGTGCCAGCAGCTTAGCACAGGGTAGCTACGAGCAGTACTTC. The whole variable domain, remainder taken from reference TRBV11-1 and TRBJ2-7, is EAEVAQSPRYKITEKSQAVAFWCDPISGHATLYWYRQILGQGPELLVQFQDESVVDDSQLPKDRFSAERLKGVDSTLKIQPAELGDSAMYLCASSLAQGSYEQYFGPGTRLTVT.

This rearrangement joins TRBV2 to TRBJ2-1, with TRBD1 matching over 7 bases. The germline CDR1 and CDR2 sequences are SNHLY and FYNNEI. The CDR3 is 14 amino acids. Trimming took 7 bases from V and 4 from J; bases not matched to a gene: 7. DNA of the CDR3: TGTGCCAGCAAGTTGACAGGGTCTTACAATGAGCAGTTCTTC. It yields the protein CASKLTGSYNEQFF.

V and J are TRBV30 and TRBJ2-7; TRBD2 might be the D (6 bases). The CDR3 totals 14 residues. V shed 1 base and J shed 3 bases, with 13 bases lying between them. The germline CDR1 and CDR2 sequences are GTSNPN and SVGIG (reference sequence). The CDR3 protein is CAWSGLTSRYEQYF. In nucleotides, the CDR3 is TGTGCCTGGAGTGGTCTCACTAGCCGCTACGAGCAGTACTTC. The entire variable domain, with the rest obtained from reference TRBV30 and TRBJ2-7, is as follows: SQTIHQWPATLVQPVGSPLSLECTVEGTSNPNLYWYRQAAGRGLQLLFYSVGIGQISSEVPQNLSASRPQDRQFILSSKKLLLSDSGFYLCAWSGLTSRYEQYFGPGTRLTVT.

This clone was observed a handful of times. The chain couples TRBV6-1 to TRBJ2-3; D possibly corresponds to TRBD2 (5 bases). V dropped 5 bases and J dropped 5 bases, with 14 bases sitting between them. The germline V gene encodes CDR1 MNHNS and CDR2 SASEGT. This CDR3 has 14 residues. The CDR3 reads CASSPTAGVDTQYF. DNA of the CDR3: TGTGCCAGCAGTCCTACCGCGGGCGTAGATACGCAGTATTTT.

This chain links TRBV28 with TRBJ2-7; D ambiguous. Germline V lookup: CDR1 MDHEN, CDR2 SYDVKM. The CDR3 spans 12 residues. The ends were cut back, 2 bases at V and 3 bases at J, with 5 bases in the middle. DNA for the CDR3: TGTGCCAGCAGTTTAATCAGCTACGAGCAGTACTTC. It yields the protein CASSLISYEQYF.

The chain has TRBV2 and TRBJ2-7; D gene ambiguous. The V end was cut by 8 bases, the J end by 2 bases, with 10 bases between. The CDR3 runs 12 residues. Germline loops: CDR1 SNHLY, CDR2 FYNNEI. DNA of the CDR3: TGTGCCAGCCGGTTAGCCACCTACGAGCAGTACTTC. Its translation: CASRLATYEQYF.

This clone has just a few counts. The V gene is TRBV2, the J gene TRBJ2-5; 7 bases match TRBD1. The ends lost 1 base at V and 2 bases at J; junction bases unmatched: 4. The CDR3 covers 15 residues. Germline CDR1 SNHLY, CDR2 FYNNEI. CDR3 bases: TGTGCCAGCAGTGAAGAGGACAGGCATCAAGAGACCCAGTACTTC. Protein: CASSEEDRHQETQYF. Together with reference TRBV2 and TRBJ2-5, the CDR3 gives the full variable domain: EPEVTQTPSHQVTQMGQEVILRCVPISNHLYFYWYRQILGQKVEFLVSFYNNEISEKSEIFDDQFSVERPDGSNFTLKIRSTKLEDSAMYFCASSEEDRHQETQYFGPGTRLLVL.

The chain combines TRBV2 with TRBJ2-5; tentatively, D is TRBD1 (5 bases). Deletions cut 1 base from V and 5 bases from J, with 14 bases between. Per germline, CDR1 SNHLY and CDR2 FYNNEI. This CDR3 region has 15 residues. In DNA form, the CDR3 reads TGTGCCAGCAGTGAAGGGACACTGGGTCTGGAGACCCAGTACTTC. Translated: CASSEGTLGLETQYF.

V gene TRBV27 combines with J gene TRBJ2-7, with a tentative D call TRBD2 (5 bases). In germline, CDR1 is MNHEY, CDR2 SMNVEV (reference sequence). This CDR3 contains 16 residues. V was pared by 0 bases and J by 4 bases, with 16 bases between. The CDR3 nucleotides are TGTGCCAGCAGTTTATCCGGAGGAGGTTTCCCGTACGAGCAGTACTTC. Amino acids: CASSLSGGGFPYEQYF.

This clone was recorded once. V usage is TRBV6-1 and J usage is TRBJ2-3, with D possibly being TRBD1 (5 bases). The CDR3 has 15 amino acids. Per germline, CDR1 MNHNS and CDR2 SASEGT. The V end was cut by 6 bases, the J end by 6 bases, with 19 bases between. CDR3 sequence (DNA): TGTGCCAGCAGAGCAGACAGACTGGCCTGGGATACGCAGTATTTT. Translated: CASRADRLAWDTQYF.

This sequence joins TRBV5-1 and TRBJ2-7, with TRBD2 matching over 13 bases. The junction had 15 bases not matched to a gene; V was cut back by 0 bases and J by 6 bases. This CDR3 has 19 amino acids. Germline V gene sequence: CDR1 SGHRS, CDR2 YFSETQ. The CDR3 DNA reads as TGCGCCAGCAGCTTGGCCCCGGGACTAGCGGGGTCCTCGGACCGCGAGCAGTACTTC. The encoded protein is CASSLAPGLAGSSDREQYF.

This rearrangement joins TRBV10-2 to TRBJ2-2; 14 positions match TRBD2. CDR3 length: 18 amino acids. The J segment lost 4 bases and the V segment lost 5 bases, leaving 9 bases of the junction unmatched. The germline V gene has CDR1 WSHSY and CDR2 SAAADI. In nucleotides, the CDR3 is TGCGCCAGCAGTCGAAAGACTAGCGGGGGGGCCGGCACCGGGGAGCTGTTTTTT. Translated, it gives CASSRKTSGGAGTGELFF.

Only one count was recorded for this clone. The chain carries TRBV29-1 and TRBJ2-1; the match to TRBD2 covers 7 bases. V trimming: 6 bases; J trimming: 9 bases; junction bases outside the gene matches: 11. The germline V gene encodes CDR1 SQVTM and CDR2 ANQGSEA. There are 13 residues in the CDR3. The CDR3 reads CSVSSGPSGEQFF. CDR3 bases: TGCAGCGTCTCTAGCGGTCCTAGCGGTGAGCAGTTCTTC.

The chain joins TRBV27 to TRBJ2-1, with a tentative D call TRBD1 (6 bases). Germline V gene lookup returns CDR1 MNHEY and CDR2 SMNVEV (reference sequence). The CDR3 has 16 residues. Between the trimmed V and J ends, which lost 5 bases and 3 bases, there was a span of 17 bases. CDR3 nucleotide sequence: TGTGCCAGCAGTCTAACCCCCGGACAGTTCTACAATGAGCAGTTCTTC. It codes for CASSLTPGQFYNEQFF.

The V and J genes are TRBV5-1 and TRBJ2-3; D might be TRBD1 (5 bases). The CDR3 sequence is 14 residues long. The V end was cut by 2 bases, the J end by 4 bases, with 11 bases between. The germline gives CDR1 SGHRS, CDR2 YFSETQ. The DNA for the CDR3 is TGCGCCAGCAGCTTAATAGGGGTTCCAGATACGCAGTATTTT. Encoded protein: CASSLIGVPDTQYF.

CDR3 bases: TGTGCCAGCAGCTTAATTCCGGGGATAGGAGAGACCCAGTACTTC. It codes for CASSLIPGIGETQYF. V and J are TRBV7-3 and TRBJ2-5; TRBD2 is a possible D gene (5 bases). CDR1 is SGHTA and CDR2 is FQGTGA in the germline V gene. The CDR3 runs 15 residues. V was trimmed by 1 base and J by 4 bases, leaving 13 bases between them.

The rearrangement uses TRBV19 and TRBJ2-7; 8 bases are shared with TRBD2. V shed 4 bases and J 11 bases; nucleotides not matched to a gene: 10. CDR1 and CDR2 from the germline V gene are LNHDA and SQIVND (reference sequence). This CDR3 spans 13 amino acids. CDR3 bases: TGTGCCAGTAGTAGACCGGGACTAGGAAAAAAGTACTTC. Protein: CASSRPGLGKKYF.

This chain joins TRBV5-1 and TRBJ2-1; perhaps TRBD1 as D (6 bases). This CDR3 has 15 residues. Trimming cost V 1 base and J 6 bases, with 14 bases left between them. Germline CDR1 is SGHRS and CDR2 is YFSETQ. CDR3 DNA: TGCGCCAGCAGCTTGTTCGGGGACAAACCCAATGAGCAGTTCTTC. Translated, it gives CASSLFGDKPNEQFF.

In nucleotides, the CDR3 is TGTGCCAGCAGGACAAAAGGTTCCCACGAGCAGTACTTC. Encoded protein: CASRTKGSHEQYF. V is TRBV27 and J is TRBJ2-7, with D unresolved. The germline V gene has CDR1 MNHEY and CDR2 SMNVEV (reference sequence). The CDR3 extends over 13 amino acids. V lost 6 bases, J lost 5 bases, and 14 bases lay in between.

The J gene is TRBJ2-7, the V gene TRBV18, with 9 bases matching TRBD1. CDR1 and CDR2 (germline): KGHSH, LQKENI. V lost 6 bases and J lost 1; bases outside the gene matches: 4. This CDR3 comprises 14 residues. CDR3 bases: TGTGCCAGCTCCGGACAGGGGAATTCCTACGAGCAGTACTTC. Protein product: CASSGQGNSYEQYF.